The T cell receptor beta chain described here comes from a study of Graves' ophthalmopathy and Graves' hyperthyroidism. RNA transcripts served as template for amplifying TCR beta CDR3 sequences. Second-round multiplex PCR came after a first-round RT-PCR that employed HTBI primers. Each CDR3 protein gets one entry after TCRdb re-called the multiplex PCR reads with MiXCR. Of about half a million distinct CDR3 sequences in the sample, roughly an eighth were seen once. Germline lookup yields CDR1 DFQATT and CDR2 SNEGSKA (reference sequence). CDR3 length: 13 residues. Trimming took off 1 base at V and 4 bases at J, with 10 bases between the two ends. At least ten counts were recorded for this clonotype.

The chain uses TRBV20-1 and TRBJ2-5; D unresolved. This receptor was taken from a woman in her 30s with Graves' ophthalmopathy. The sample taken for sequencing was blood. Written as DNA, the CDR3 is TGCAGTGCTAGAGGTCCCCTACTAGAGACCCAGTACTTC. Translating it yields CSARGPLLETQYF.